Each of the 30 T cell receptor beta chains below was sequenced from the same sample in a study of blood T cell repertoires in COVID-19 (dated by TCRdb to the early 2020s). Libraries were constructed by the immunoSEQ multiplex PCR assay. TCRdb provides this immuneACCESS table in a form limited to in-frame rearrangements. Some clones are lacking; in checked studies, under half of them reflect an unresolved V gene, and why the rest are absent is not known. The sample contains 120,000 or so clones, roughly 85% of them found a single time. Around a quarter of the sample is in the top ten clones. Sequenced material: peripheral blood. The receptors come from a human donor in a cohort sampled during active COVID-19.

V and J are TRBV3-1 (or the pseudogene TRBV3-2) and TRBJ1-1; D gene unclear. This CDR3 has 13 residues. Germline V lookup: CDR1 LGHDT, CDR2 YNNKEL (reference sequence). V was pared by 8 bases and J by 3 bases, with 13 bases between. CDR3 residues: CASGIPEDTEAFF. The CDR3 bases are TGTGCCAGCGGAATTCCTGAGGACACTGAAGCTTTCTTT.

The chain employs TRBV27 and TRBJ2-7; TRBD1 agrees at 9 bases. Trimming took 5 bases from V and 1 from J; bases not matched to a gene: 15. The CDR3 sequence is 18 residues long. Germline V gene data show CDR1 as MNHEY and CDR2 as SMNVEV (reference sequence). Written as DNA, the CDR3 is TGTGCCAGCAGTCACCTACAACCGACCGGGACAGGGTCCTACGAGCAGTACTTC. It yields the protein CASSHLQPTGTGSYEQYF.

The CDR3 is CASSLQTSGTNEQFF. Here the CDR3 DNA reads TGTGCCAGCAGCCTCCAGACTAGCGGGACGAATGAGCAGTTCTTC. J is TRBJ2-1 and V is TRBV11-2; 11 bases map to TRBD2. This CDR3 has 15 amino acids. The V and J ends lost 5 bases and 7 bases, in that order; junction bases with no gene match: 7. Germline CDR1 SGHAT, CDR2 FQNNGV.

The V gene is TRBV10-3, the J gene TRBJ2-1, with TRBD1 matching over 12 bases. V lost 6 bases, J lost 6 bases, and 6 bases stayed unmatched. Looked up from germline, CDR1 is ENHRY and CDR2 is SYGVKD. This CDR3 region has 15 residues. The CDR3 nucleotides read TGTGCCATCAGCCCGGGACAGGGGGCGCGCAATGAGCAGTTCTTC. Amino acids: CAISPGQGARNEQFF.

This rearrangement joins TRBV5-4 to TRBJ1-1, with no clear D. V gave up 0 bases and J gave up 0 bases, with 12 bases separating them. The CDR3 extends over 16 amino acids. The germline gives CDR1 SGHNT, CDR2 YYREEE (reference sequence). The CDR3 nucleotides read TGTGCCAGCAGCTTGGGAGGTGCAACCGTGAACACTGAAGCTTTCTTT. Translating it yields CASSLGGATVNTEAFF.

The CDR3 spells CASSFTSGRARGETQYF. For the CDR3, the DNA is TGTGCCAGCAGCTTTACTAGCGGGAGGGCGCGGGGTGAGACCCAGTACTTC. This chain uses TRBV7-2 with TRBJ2-5; 13 bases are a match to TRBD2. This CDR3 spans 17 amino acids. V was clipped by 3 bases and J by 5 bases; unmatched bases: 9. Germline CDR1 reads SGHTA; CDR2 reads FQGNSA.

The V gene is TRBV6-5, the J gene TRBJ1-2, with D perhaps matching TRBD1 (5 bases). The germline V gene encodes CDR1 MNHEY and CDR2 SVGAGI. CDR3 length: 12 residues. The V end lost 7 bases, the J end lost 7 bases, and 13 bases lay between the germline ends. CDR3 sequence: CASTGGAGGYTF. For the CDR3, the DNA is TGTGCCAGCACCGGGGGAGCGGGTGGCTACACCTTC.

This clone has only one observation. The chain recombines TRBV28 with TRBJ2-7; tentatively, D is TRBD2 (6 bases). V lost 1 base and J lost 2, with 12 bases in between. Germline V lookup: CDR1 MDHEN, CDR2 SYDVKM. This CDR3 is 15 amino acids long. The CDR3 nucleotides read TGTGCCAGCAGTTTATTGGGGGGTGGGGCCTACGAGCAGTACTTC. Its protein is CASSLLGGGAYEQYF.

V is TRBV28 and J is TRBJ2-7; TRBD1 matches at 9 bases. The V segment lost 8 bases and the J segment 2 bases; nucleotides outside the gene matches: 19. Germline V CDR1 and CDR2: MDHEN, SYDVKM. The CDR3 runs to 18 residues. DNA for the CDR3: TGTGCCAGCGCAGGTCCGGGACAGGGCGTCCATTCCCCCTACGAGCAGTACTTC. It specifies CASAGPGQGVHSPYEQYF.

The CDR3 DNA sequence: TGTGCCAGCAGCTCCTTTGGGCCATTTGTAAAACCCACCGGGGAGCTGTTTTTT. It encodes CASSSFGPFVKPTGELFF. V gene TRBV7-4 combines with J gene TRBJ2-2; D is ambiguous. This CDR3 comprises 18 residues. The germline CDR1 and CDR2 sequences are SGHVT and SQSDAQ. Trimming shortened V by 4 bases and J by 4 bases, and 22 bases separated the two germline ends.

This chain joins TRBV7-9 and TRBJ1-3; 7 bases are shared with TRBD1. This CDR3 is 16 amino acids long. Per germline, CDR1 SEHNR and CDR2 FQNEAQ (reference sequence). V lost 2 bases and J lost 8; bases outside the gene matches: 12. This CDR3 reads CASSLRRDSSFDTIYF. The CDR3 DNA reads TGTGCCAGCAGCTTACGAAGGGACAGTTCCTTTGACACCATATATTTT.

The genes are TRBV3-1 (or the pseudogene TRBV3-2) and TRBJ1-3, with D possibly matching TRBD1 (6 bases). The V end was cut by 1 base, the J end by 4 bases, with 17 bases between. CDR1 is LGHDT and CDR2 is YNNKEL in the germline V gene (reference sequence). The CDR3 loop spans 17 amino acids. In DNA, the CDR3 is TGTGCCAGCAGCCAAGGGACCCCGACAGGAGGCGGAAACACCATATATTTT. This sequence encodes CASSQGTPTGGGNTIYF.

The V gene is TRBV19, the J gene TRBJ1-5, with D unresolved. This CDR3 has 12 residues. In germline, CDR1 is LNHDA, CDR2 SQIVND (reference sequence). V shed 6 bases and J shed 7 bases, with 10 bases lying between them. CDR3 amino acids: CASSPTQQPQHF. The DNA of the CDR3 is TGTGCCAGTAGCCCCACCCAGCAGCCCCAGCATTTT. Using reference TRBV19 and TRBJ1-5 for the parts outside the CDR3, the full variable domain is DGGITQSPKYLFRKEGQNVTLSCEQNLNHDAMYWYRQDPGQGLRLIYYSQIVNDFQKGDIAEGYSVSREKKESFPLTVTSAQKNPTAFYLCASSPTQQPQHFGDGTRLSIL.

The rearrangement uses TRBV7-8 and TRBJ2-5; D possibly corresponds to TRBD2 (5 bases). The CDR3 is 14 amino acids. V was clipped by 5 bases and J by 5 bases, with 15 bases between them. CDR1 SGHVS and CDR2 FQNEAQ come from the germline V gene. The CDR3 coding sequence is TGTGCCAGCAGCCCCCGGAGGAATTGGGAGACCCAGTACTTC. Translating it yields CASSPRRNWETQYF.

The genes are TRBV20-1 and TRBJ2-7, with TRBD2 identical over 9 bases. J was trimmed by 5 bases and V by 3 bases; bases with no gene match: 8. Looked up from germline, CDR1 is DFQATT and CDR2 is SNEGSKA (reference sequence). This CDR3 region has 14 residues. CDR3 nucleotides: TGCAGTGCTAGTGGTCTAGCGGGATTCGACGAGCAGTACTTC. Residues: CSASGLAGFDEQYF.

The gene calls are TRBV7-8 and TRBJ2-7; 10 nucleotides align to TRBD1. With V trimmed by 5 bases and J by 6 bases, 10 bases remained unmatched. This CDR3 is 15 amino acids long. Germline CDR1 and CDR2: SGHVS and FQNEAQ. The CDR3 loop is CASSTTGTGVFEQYF. CDR3 nucleotides: TGTGCCAGCAGCACCACCGGGACAGGGGTGTTCGAGCAGTACTTC.

The chain employs TRBV2 and TRBJ2-5; unclear D gene. The CDR3 sequence is 13 residues long. Trimming removed 5 bases at V and 2 bases at J, with 9 bases between. Germline V gene sequence: CDR1 SNHLY, CDR2 FYNNEI. CDR3 sequence reads: CASSSLPQETQYF. The DNA of the CDR3 is TGTGCCAGCAGTTCACTACCACAAGAGACCCAGTACTTC.

V gene TRBV19 combines with J gene TRBJ2-5, with a weak D call TRBD1 (6 bases). V lost 1 base, J lost 7 bases, and 16 bases lay in between. The CDR3 loop spans 15 amino acids. Germline V gives CDR1 LNHDA, CDR2 SQIVND (reference sequence). The CDR3 DNA follows: TGTGCCAGTAGTATAGCGGGACAAGGGGGTAGGACCCAGTACTTC. Translation gives CASSIAGQGGRTQYF.

The chain combines TRBV4-3 with TRBJ2-1, with a tentative D call TRBD1 (6 bases). This CDR3 region has 16 residues. CDR1 LGHNA and CDR2 YSLEER come from the germline V gene. V dropped 3 bases and J dropped 0 bases, with 12 bases sitting between them. The CDR3 here is CASSQGQARSYNEQFF. The CDR3 nucleotides read TGCGCCAGCAGCCAGGGACAAGCCCGCTCCTACAATGAGCAGTTCTTC.

The chain employs TRBV4-3 and TRBJ2-3; 8 bases align to TRBD2. The CDR3 consists of 15 residues. Looked up from germline, CDR1 is LGHNA and CDR2 is YSLEER. V shed 0 bases and J 4 bases; nucleotides not matched to a gene: 3. CDR3 nucleotides: TGCGCCAGCAGCCAAGATGCAGCGGGGGCAGATACGCAGTATTTT. Protein product: CASSQDAAGADTQYF.

V is TRBV27 and J is TRBJ2-7; the D gene is possibly TRBD2 (6 bases). CDR1 and CDR2 (germline): MNHEY, SMNVEV (reference sequence). The CDR3 spans 13 residues. Trimming stripped 3 bases from V and 5 bases from J, with 11 bases between. The DNA for the CDR3 is TGTGCCAGCAGTTTGGGCAGACTAGACGAGCAGTACTTC. Amino acid sequence: CASSLGRLDEQYF.

The CDR3 sequence is CASSPFGVGETQYF. The CDR3 nucleotides read TGTGCCAGCAGCCCCTTCGGGGTAGGGGAGACCCAGTACTTC. This chain uses TRBV11-2 with TRBJ2-5; D possibly corresponds to TRBD2 (5 bases). The CDR3 has 14 residues. V lost 5 bases to trimming and J lost 5 bases, with 15 bases between them. The germline V gene encodes CDR1 SGHAT and CDR2 FQNNGV.

The chain employs TRBV30 and TRBJ1-3; D perhaps matches TRBD1 (5 bases). V dropped 1 base and J dropped 16 bases, with 26 bases sitting between them. This CDR3 has 15 amino acids. Germline loops: CDR1 GTSNPN, CDR2 SVGIG (reference sequence). This chain's CDR3 is CAWSEDSLAPNYSYF. The CDR3 DNA reads TGTGCCTGGAGTGAAGACAGCTTGGCTCCTAACTACTCCTATTTT.

The rearrangement joins TRBV7-2 to TRBJ2-5; 9 bases line up with TRBD1. Per the germline V gene, CDR1 is SGHTA and CDR2 is FQGNSA. The CDR3 spans 15 residues. V lost 4 bases to trimming and J lost 4 bases; unmatched junction nucleotides: 7. The CDR3 region has the DNA TGTGCCAGCAGCTCGGGACAGGGCTTCGGAGAGACCCAGTACTTC. Its protein product is CASSSGQGFGETQYF.

This clone has at least ten counts. The chain links TRBV3-1 (or the pseudogene TRBV3-2) to TRBJ1-1, with TRBD1 identical over 7 bases. Unmatched junction bases numbered 0, after V lost 1 base and J lost 7 bases. This CDR3 region has 12 residues. Germline V gene sequence: CDR1 LGHDT, CDR2 YNNKEL (reference sequence). Here the CDR3 reads CASSQAGGEAFF. The CDR3 coding sequence is TGTGCCAGCAGCCAAGCAGGGGGTGAAGCTTTCTTT.

V usage is TRBV7-2 and J usage is TRBJ2-1, with D possibly being TRBD1 (6 bases). The CDR3 totals 16 residues. With 4 bases removed from V and 10 bases from J, the gap between germline ends came to 23 bases. In germline, CDR1 is SGHTA, CDR2 FQGNSA. CDR3 nucleotide sequence: TGTGCCAGCAGCTCACCCCACCAATTACAGGGTTACGAGCAGTTCTTC. It codes for CASSSPHQLQGYEQFF.

V gene TRBV27 combines with J gene TRBJ2-7; 14 bases map to TRBD2. V trimming: 6 bases; J trimming: 4 bases; junction bases outside the gene matches: 5. Germline loops: CDR1 MNHEY, CDR2 SMNVEV (reference sequence). CDR3 length equals 15 residues. The DNA for the CDR3 is TGTGCCAGCAGAACCGGGACTAGCGGGAGATACGAGCAGTACTTC. Amino acid sequence: CASRTGTSGRYEQYF.

Of note for this clone: Other DNA sequences in the sample encode the same CDR3. CDR3 in amino acids: CASSLTGGAGQPQHF. The DNA for the CDR3 is TGTGCCAGCAGTTTAACAGGGGGCGCGGGACAGCCCCAGCATTTT. V usage is TRBV6-2 or TRBV6-3 and J usage is TRBJ1-5, with 9 bases identical to TRBD1. This CDR3 contains 15 residues. The germline CDR1 and CDR2 sequences are MNHEY and SVGEGT. The J segment lost 7 bases and the V segment lost 4 bases, leaving 8 bases of the junction unmatched.

Concerning this clone itself: The germline gene is not matched at one end of the junction; a read error may be the cause. The chain links TRBV12-3 or TRBV12-4 to TRBJ1-2; the match to TRBD1 covers 8 bases. This CDR3 spans 13 amino acids. The CDR3 is CASSGTGGYDYTF. As DNA, the CDR3 is TGTGCCAGCAGTGGAACAGGGGGGTATGACTACACCTTC.

This clone has a handful of counts. The chain's CDR3 is CASSQVLSGTEAFF. The CDR3 DNA reads as TGTGCCAGCAGCCAAGTTCTGTCCGGCACTGAAGCTTTCTTT. The chain couples TRBV3-1 (or the pseudogene TRBV3-2) to TRBJ1-1; D is unresolved. V gave up 1 base and J gave up 4 bases, with 10 bases separating them. The CDR3 consists of 14 residues. Germline loops: CDR1 LGHDT, CDR2 YNNKEL (reference sequence).